This TCR beta chain appears in the sequencing data of a study of cytomegalovirus exposure and HLA in healthy donors. The PCR made use of 60 Vbeta and 13 Jbeta primers. Assay used: immunoSEQ multiplex PCR; TCRdb lists only in-frame clones, some missing. The sample carries about 190,000 clones, around 90% recorded once. CDR1 is SGDLS and CDR2 is YYNGEE in the germline V gene. The CDR3 extends over 14 amino acids. The trim removed 0 bases at V and 4 bases at J, leaving 1 base unmatched. Findings and limits, study-wide: 87-base-pair reads could not separate some V segments, including TRBV6-2 and TRBV6-3.

Unrecorded immune exposures were likely, despite nominal health at sampling. With respect to this clone: Its antigen remains unknown.

The sample consisted of PBMCs. The rearrangement uses TRBV9 and TRBJ2-7; 10 positions agree with TRBD2. This clonotype was obtained from a woman between 18 and 29 years old in good health and CMV-seronegative. The CDR3 DNA sequence: TGTGCCAGCAGCGTAGCTAGCGGGAGTTACGAGCAGTACTTC. Translation gives CASSVASGSYEQYF.